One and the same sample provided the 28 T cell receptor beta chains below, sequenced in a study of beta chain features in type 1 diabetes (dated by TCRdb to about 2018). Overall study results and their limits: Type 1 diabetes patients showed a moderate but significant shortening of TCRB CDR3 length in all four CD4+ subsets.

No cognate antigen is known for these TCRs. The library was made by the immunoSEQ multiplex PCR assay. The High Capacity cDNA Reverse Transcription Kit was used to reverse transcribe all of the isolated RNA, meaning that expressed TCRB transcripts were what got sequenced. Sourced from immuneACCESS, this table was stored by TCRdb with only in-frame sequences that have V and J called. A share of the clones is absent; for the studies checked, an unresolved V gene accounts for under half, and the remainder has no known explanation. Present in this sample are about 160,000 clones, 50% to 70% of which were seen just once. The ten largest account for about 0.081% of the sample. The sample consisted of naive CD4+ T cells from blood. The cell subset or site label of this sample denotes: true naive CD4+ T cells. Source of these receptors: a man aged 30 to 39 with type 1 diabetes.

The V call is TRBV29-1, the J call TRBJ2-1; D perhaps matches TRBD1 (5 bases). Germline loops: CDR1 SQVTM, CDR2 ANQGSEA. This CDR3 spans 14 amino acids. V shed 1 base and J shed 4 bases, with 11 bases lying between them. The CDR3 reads CSVEAFTGYNEQFF. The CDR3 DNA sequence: TGCAGCGTTGAAGCTTTCACAGGATACAATGAGCAGTTCTTC.

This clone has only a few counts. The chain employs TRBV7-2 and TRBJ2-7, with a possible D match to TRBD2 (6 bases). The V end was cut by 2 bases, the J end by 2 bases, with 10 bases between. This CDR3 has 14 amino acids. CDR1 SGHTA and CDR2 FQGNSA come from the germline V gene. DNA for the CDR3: TGTGCCAGCAGCTTACCGGAGGGTACCTACGAGCAGTACTTC. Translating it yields CASSLPEGTYEQYF.

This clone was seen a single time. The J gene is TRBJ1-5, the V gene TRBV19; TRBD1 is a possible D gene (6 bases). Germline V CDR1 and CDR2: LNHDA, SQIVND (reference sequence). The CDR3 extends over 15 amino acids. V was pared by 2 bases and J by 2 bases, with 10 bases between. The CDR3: CASSILWTGNQPQHF. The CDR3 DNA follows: TGTGCCAGTAGTATACTCTGGACAGGCAATCAGCCCCAGCATTTT.

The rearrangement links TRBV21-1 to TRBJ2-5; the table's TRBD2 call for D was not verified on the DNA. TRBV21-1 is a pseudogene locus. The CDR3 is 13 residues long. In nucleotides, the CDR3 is TGTGCCAGCAGCACTACCTGCCAAGAGACCCAGTACTTC. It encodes CASSTTCQETQYF.

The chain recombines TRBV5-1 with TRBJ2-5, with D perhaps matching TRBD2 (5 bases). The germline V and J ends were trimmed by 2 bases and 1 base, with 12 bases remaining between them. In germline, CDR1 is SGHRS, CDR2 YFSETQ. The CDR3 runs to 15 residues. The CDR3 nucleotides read TGCGCCAGCAGCTTAGGCGGCCGGGGCCAAGAGACCCAGTACTTC. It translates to CASSLGGRGQETQYF. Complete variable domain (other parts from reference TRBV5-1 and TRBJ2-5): KAGVTQTPRYLIKTRGQQVTLSCSPISGHRSVSWYQQTPGQGLQFLFEYFSETQRNKGNFPGRFSGRQFSNSRSEMNVSTLELGDSALYLCASSLGGRGQETQYFGPGTRLLVL.

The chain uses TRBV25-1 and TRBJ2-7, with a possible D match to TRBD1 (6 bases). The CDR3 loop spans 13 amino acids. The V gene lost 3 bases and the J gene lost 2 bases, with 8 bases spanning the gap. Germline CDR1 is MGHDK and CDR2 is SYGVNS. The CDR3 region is CASSEAGAYEQYF. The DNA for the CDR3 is TGTGCCAGCAGTGAGGCAGGGGCCTACGAGCAGTACTTC.

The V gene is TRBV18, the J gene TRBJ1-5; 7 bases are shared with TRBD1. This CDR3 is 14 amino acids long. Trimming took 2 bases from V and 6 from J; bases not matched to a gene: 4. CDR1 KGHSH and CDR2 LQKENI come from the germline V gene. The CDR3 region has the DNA TGTGCCAGCTCACCAGACAGGGATGGTCAGCCCCAGCATTTT. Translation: CASSPDRDGQPQHF.

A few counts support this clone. The CDR3 DNA is TGCGCCAGCAGCCAAGAACGGCACTACAATGAGCAGTTCTTC. This gives the protein CASSQERHYNEQFF. This chain joins TRBV4-3 and TRBJ2-1; D is unclear. Germline CDR1 LGHNA, CDR2 YSLEER. V was cut by 0 bases and J by 3 bases, with 6 bases left in between. The CDR3 loop spans 14 amino acids.

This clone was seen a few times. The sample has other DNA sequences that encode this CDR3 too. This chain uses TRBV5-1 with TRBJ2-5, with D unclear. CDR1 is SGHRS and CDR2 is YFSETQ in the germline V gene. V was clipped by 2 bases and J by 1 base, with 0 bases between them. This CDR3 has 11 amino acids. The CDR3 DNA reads TGCGCCAGCAGCTTCCAAGAGACCCAGTACTTC. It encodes CASSFQETQYF.

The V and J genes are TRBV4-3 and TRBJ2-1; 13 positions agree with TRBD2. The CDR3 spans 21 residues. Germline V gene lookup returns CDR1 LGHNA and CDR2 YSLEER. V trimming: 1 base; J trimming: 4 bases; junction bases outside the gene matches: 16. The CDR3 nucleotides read TGCGCCAGCAGCCAAGTCTGGTCGGGACAGGGACTAGCGGGGACGTACAATGAGCAGTTCTTC. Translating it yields CASSQVWSGQGLAGTYNEQFF.

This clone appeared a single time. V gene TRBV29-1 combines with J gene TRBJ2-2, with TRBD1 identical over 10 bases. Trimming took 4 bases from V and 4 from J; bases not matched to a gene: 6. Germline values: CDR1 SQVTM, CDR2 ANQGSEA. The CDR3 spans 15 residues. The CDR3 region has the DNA TGCAGCGTTGCCGCGACAGGGGGCAGCACCGGGGAGCTGTTTTTT. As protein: CSVAATGGSTGELFF.

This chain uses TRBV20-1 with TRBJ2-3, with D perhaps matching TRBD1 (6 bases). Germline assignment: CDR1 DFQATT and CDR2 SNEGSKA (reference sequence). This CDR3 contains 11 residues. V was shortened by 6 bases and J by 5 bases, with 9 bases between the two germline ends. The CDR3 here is CSAQTGDTQYF. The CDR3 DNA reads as TGCAGTGCACAGACAGGAGATACGCAGTATTTT.

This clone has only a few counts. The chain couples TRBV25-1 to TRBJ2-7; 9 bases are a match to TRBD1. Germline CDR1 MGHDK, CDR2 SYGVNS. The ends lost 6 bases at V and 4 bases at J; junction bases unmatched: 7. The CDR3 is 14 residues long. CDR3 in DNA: TGTGCCAGCAGCTCCCGGACAGGGGTATACGAGCAGTACTTC. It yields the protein CASSSRTGVYEQYF.

CDR3 DNA sequence: TGCAGCGTTGAAGACAAGAATAGCAATCAGCCCCAGCATTTT. This codes for CSVEDKNSNQPQHF. The rearrangement uses TRBV29-1 and TRBJ1-5; D gene uncertain. The CDR3 length is 14 residues. V lost 0 bases and J 0 bases, leaving 6 bases between the germline ends. Germline CDR1 SQVTM, CDR2 ANQGSEA. The full variable domain, completed using reference TRBV29-1 and TRBJ1-5, is SAVISQKPSRDICQRGTSLTIQCQVDSQVTMMFWYRQQPGQSLTLIATANQGSEATYESGFVIDKFPISRPNLTFSTLTVSNMSPEDSSIYLCSVEDKNSNQPQHFGDGTRLSIL.

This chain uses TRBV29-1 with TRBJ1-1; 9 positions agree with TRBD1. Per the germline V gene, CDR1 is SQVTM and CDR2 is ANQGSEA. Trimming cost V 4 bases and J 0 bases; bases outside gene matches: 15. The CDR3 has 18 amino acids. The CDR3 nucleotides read TGCAGCGTTGCTTTAAGAGGGACAGGGAAGAAAATGAACACTGAAGCTTTCTTT. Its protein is CSVALRGTGKKMNTEAFF.

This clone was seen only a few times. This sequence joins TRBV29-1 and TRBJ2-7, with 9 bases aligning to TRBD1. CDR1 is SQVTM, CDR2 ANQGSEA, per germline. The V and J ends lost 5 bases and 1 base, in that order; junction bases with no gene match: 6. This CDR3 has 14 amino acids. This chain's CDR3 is CSVTRDRVSYEQYF. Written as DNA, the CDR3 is TGCAGCGTTACCCGGGACAGGGTTTCCTACGAGCAGTACTTC.

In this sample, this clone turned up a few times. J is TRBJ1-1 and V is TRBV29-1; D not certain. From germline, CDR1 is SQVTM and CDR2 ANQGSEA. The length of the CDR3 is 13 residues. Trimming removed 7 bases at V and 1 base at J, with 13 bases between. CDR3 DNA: TGCAGCGGCTCAGTGGATCCGAACACTGAAGCTTTCTTT. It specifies CSGSVDPNTEAFF.

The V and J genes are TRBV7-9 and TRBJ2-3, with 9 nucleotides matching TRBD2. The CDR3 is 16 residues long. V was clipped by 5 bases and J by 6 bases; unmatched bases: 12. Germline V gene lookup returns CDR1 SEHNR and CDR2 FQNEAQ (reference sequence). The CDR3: CASSPRGLALFDTQYF. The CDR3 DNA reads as TGTGCCAGCAGCCCACGGGGACTAGCCCTCTTTGATACGCAGTATTTT.

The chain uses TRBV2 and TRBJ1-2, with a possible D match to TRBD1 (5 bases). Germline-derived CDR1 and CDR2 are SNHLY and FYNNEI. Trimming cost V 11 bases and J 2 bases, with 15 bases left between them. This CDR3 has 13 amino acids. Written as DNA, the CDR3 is TGTGCCGGGAGAGAGGGACTCAACTATGGCTACACCTTC. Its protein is CAGREGLNYGYTF.

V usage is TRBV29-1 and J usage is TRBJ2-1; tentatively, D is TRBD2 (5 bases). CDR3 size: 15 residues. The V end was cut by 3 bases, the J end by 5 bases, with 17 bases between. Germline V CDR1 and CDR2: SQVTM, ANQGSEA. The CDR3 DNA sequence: TGCAGCGTTGAGACGGGGTGGGAGCGCAACAATGAGCAGTTCTTC. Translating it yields CSVETGWERNNEQFF.

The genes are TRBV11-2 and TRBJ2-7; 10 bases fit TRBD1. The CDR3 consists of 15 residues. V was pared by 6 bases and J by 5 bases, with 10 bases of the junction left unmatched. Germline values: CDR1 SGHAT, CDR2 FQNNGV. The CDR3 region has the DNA TGTGCCAGCAGGCATGCCGGGACAGGGGAACACGAGCAGTACTTC. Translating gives CASRHAGTGEHEQYF.

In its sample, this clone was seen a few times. CDR3 residues: CAWRDREDYGYTF. DNA of the CDR3: TGTGCCTGGAGGGACAGGGAGGACTATGGCTACACCTTC. V is TRBV30 and J is TRBJ1-2; 8 bases line up with TRBD1. The CDR3 has 13 residues. The V gene end was trimmed by 3 bases and the J gene end by 3 bases; junction bases not matched to a gene: 3. CDR1 and CDR2 (germline): GTSNPN, SVGIG (reference sequence). Full variable domain (outside the CDR3, taken from reference TRBV30 and TRBJ1-2): SQTIHQWPATLVQPVGSPLSLECTVEGTSNPNLYWYRQAAGRGLQLLFYSVGIGQISSEVPQNLSASRPQDRQFILSSKKLLLSDSGFYLCAWRDREDYGYTFGSGTRLTVV.

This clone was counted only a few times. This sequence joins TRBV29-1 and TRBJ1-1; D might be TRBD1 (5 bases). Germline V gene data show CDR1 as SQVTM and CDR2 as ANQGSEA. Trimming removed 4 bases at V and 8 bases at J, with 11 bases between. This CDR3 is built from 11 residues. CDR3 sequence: CSVVGAREAFF. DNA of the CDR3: TGCAGCGTTGTAGGGGCGAGGGAAGCTTTCTTT.

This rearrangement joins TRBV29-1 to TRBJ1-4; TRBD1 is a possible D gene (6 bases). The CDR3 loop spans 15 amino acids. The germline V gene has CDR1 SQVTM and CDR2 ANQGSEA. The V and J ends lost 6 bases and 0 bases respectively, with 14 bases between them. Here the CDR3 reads CSVSQGSSTNEKLFF. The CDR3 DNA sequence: TGCAGCGTCTCCCAGGGGTCTTCAACTAATGAAAAACTGTTTTTT.

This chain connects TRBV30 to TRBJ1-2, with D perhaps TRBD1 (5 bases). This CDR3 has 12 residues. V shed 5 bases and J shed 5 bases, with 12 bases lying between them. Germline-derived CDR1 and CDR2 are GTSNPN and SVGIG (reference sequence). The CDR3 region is CAWYRIGYGYTF. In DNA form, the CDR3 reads TGTGCCTGGTACAGGATTGGATATGGCTACACCTTC.

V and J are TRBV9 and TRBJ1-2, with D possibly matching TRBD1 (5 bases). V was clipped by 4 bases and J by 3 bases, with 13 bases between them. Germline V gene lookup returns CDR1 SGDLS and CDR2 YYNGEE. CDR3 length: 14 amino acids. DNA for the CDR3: TGTGCCAGCAGCCCTGCAGGGAATTACTATGGCTACACCTTC. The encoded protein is CASSPAGNYYGYTF.

The CDR3 region is CASASGQGDTGELFF. The CDR3 DNA is TGCGCCAGCGCGTCCGGGCAGGGGGACACCGGGGAGCTGTTTTTT. The chain has TRBV10-1 and TRBJ2-2; 7 nucleotides agree with TRBD1. CDR3 size: 15 residues. Germline V gives CDR1 WNHNN, CDR2 SYGVQD (reference sequence). The V segment lost 8 bases and the J segment 3 bases; nucleotides outside the gene matches: 9.

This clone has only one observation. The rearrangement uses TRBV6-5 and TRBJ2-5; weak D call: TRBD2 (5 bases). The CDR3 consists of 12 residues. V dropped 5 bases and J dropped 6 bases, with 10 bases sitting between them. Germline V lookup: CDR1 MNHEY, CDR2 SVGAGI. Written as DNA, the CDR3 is TGTGCCAGCAGTGATCCGGGAAAGACCCAGTACTTC. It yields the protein CASSDPGKTQYF.